The 22 T cell receptor beta chains reported below all come from one sample, sequenced in a study of CD8+CD57+ T cells in acquired aplastic anemia. The template for TCR beta VDJ and CDR3 sequence profiling was genomic DNA. MiXCR, run by TCRdb on the reads, gives a single entry per CDR3 protein. Among 150,000 or so distinct CDR3 sequences listed, roughly 48% were seen once. All patients picked for sequencing had shown, by flow cytometry, an expansion of CD8+CD57+ cells. Sequencing input: sorted CD4+, CD8+, or CD8+CD57+ T cells (not recorded which) from PBMCs. The receptors come from a human donor with aplastic anemia.

The V and J genes are TRBV5-1 and TRBJ1-1; no reliable D call. The CDR3 loop spans 15 amino acids. Germline values: CDR1 SGHRS, CDR2 YFSETQ. Trimming pared 0 bases from V and 4 bases from J, leaving 13 bases between. CDR3 DNA sequence: TGCGCCAGCAGCTTGGACAGCATCGGGGTCACTGAAGCTTTCTTT. Amino acids: CASSLDSIGVTEAFF.

In its sample, this clonotype was seen a few times. The rearrangement joins TRBV6-2 or TRBV6-3 to TRBJ2-3; 13 bases match TRBD2. With V trimmed by 6 bases and J by 4 bases, 7 bases remained unmatched. The germline V gene encodes CDR1 MNHEY and CDR2 SVGEGT. This CDR3 spans 16 amino acids. The CDR3 DNA follows: TGTGCCAGCAGGCGTGGGACTAGCGGGGTATCAGATACGCAGTATTTT. Translated: CASRRGTSGVSDTQYF.

The V gene is TRBV10-3, the J gene TRBJ2-5; D call uncertain. V shed 2 bases and J shed 5 bases, with 6 bases lying between them. CDR1 and CDR2 from the germline V gene are ENHRY and SYGVKD. The CDR3 is 12 residues long. The CDR3 nucleotides read TGTGCCATCAGTGAGCGTAGGGAGACCCAGTACTTC. Its translation: CAISERRETQYF.

This chain links TRBV20-1 with TRBJ2-1; D not resolved. CDR3 length: 11 amino acids. Germline-derived CDR1 and CDR2 are DFQATT and SNEGSKA (reference sequence). V lost 0 bases to trimming and J lost 12 bases, with 9 bases between them. CDR3 in amino acids: CSAREGQGQFF. The CDR3 bases are TGCAGTGCTAGAGAAGGGCAAGGGCAGTTCTTC.

This clonotype appeared many times. One base away lies a much larger clone, so this may be a sequencing read error. The rearrangement joins TRBV10-3 to TRBJ2-1, with a weak D call TRBD1 (6 bases). The CDR3 runs to 15 residues. Germline CDR1 is ENHRY and CDR2 is SYGVKD. The CDR3 DNA reads as TGTGCCTCCAACAACCCCGGGACAAACTACAATGAGCATTTCTTC. Its protein product is CASNNPGTNYNEHFF.

The chain is built from TRBV5-8 and TRBJ1-1; 7 nucleotides match TRBD1. The CDR3 runs 14 residues. After removal of 4 bases from V and 1 base from J, the junction contained 4 bases not matched to a gene. Germline lookup yields CDR1 SGHTS and CDR2 YDEGEE. DNA for the CDR3: TGTGCCAGCAGCACGAGGGGGCAGAACACTGAAGCTTTCTTT. Protein: CASSTRGQNTEAFF.

This clonotype appeared many times. V is TRBV7-9 and J is TRBJ1-2; D call uncertain. The germline V and J ends were trimmed by 5 bases and 7 bases, with 14 bases remaining between them. Germline V lookup: CDR1 SEHNR, CDR2 FQNEAQ (reference sequence). This CDR3 comprises 13 residues. This chain's CDR3 is CASSPDWVPGYTF. The CDR3 nucleotides are TGTGCCAGCAGCCCAGATTGGGTTCCTGGCTACACCTTC.

This chain uses TRBV7-9 with TRBJ1-2; D gene uncertain. Germline CDR1 is SEHNR and CDR2 is FQNEAQ (reference sequence). The CDR3 runs to 13 residues. The ends were cut back, 5 bases at V and 8 bases at J, with 15 bases in the middle. The CDR3 reads CASSPNLGGGYTF. As DNA, the CDR3 is TGTGCCAGCAGCCCAAATCTGGGTGGGGGCTACACCTTC.

The rearrangement links TRBV15 to TRBJ2-5; perhaps TRBD2 as D (5 bases). The CDR3 consists of 14 residues. Germline V gene sequence: CDR1 LNHNV, CDR2 YYDKDF (reference sequence). The V end was cut by 3 bases, the J end by 6 bases, with 14 bases between. DNA for the CDR3: TGTGCCACCAGCAGGGGCGGAGGTGTGAAGACCCAGTACTTC. This encodes CATSRGGGVKTQYF. The variable domain in full, completed from reference TRBV15 and TRBJ2-5, reads DAMVIQNPRYQVTQFGKPVTLSCSQTLNHNVMYWYQQKSSQAPKLLFHYYDKDFNNEADTPDNFQSRRPNTSFCFLDIRSPGLGDTAMYLCATSRGGGVKTQYFGPGTRLLVL.

In regard to this clonotype: At one end, the junction sequence differs from germline, possibly due to a read error. This chain uses TRBV10-3 with TRBJ2-2; D may correspond to TRBD1 or TRBD2 (6 bases each). The CDR3 totals 16 residues. Germline lookup yields CDR1 ENHRY and CDR2 SYGVKD. The CDR3 coding sequence is TGTGCCATCAGGACCCCAAGGGGGGAGAACACCGGGGAGCCGTTTTTT. It is translated as CAIRTPRGENTGEPFF.

The chain couples TRBV18 to TRBJ1-4, with D perhaps matching TRBD1 (5 bases). The CDR3 runs 15 residues. The V and J ends lost 3 bases and 3 bases respectively, with 11 bases between them. The germline CDR1 and CDR2 sequences are KGHSH and LQKENI. For the CDR3, the DNA is TGTGCCAGCTCACCGGGCAGGGTGGCTAATGAAAAACTGTTTTTT. This sequence encodes CASSPGRVANEKLFF.

This clonotype showed up just once. The chain couples TRBV10-3 to TRBJ2-1; 8 bases map to TRBD2. The length of the CDR3 is 14 residues. V gave up 10 bases and J gave up 8 bases; unmatched junction bases: 13. Germline CDR1 and CDR2: ENHRY and SYGVKD. CDR3 nucleotide sequence: TGTGCCACCTCATCCGGGAGGGTTGTAGATGAGCAGTTCTTC. Translation: CATSSGRVVDEQFF.

V usage is TRBV20-1 and J usage is TRBJ2-2; perhaps D is TRBD1 or TRBD2 (5 bases each). CDR1 is DFQATT, CDR2 SNEGSKA, per germline (reference sequence). Trimming took off 1 base at V and 1 base at J, with 13 bases between the two ends. The CDR3 has 16 amino acids. This CDR3 is CSARAVGTRNTGELFF. CDR3 coding DNA: TGCAGTGCTAGAGCTGTGGGGACGAGGAACACCGGGGAGCTGTTTTTT.

V is TRBV7-9 and J is TRBJ2-3, with D unclear. CDR3 length: 13 residues. Trimming took 4 bases from V and 5 from J, leaving 10 bases between them. Germline lookup yields CDR1 SEHNR and CDR2 FQNEAQ (reference sequence). The chain's CDR3 is CASSSGPLDTQYF. CDR3 bases: TGTGCCAGCAGCTCCGGGCCCCTAGATACGCAGTATTTT.

This clonotype was recorded many times. The rearrangement joins TRBV9 to TRBJ2-2; D could derive from TRBD1 or TRBD2 (6 bases each). Trimming cost V 3 bases and J 7 bases, with 16 bases left between them. Germline lookup yields CDR1 SGDLS and CDR2 YYNGEE. The CDR3 has 15 residues. The CDR3 protein is CASSAGAGYGGELFF. CDR3 coding DNA: TGTGCCAGCAGCGCGGGGGCTGGGTACGGCGGGGAGCTGTTTTTT.

The rearrangement uses TRBV7-2 and TRBJ2-5; 12 bases match TRBD1. Unmatched junction bases numbered 6, after V lost 8 bases and J lost 5 bases. The V gene's germline CDR1 is SGHTA and CDR2 FQGNSA. The CDR3 covers 14 residues. The CDR3 bases are TGTGCCAGCGCGAGGGACAGGGGGCATGAGACCCAGTACTTC. This sequence encodes CASARDRGHETQYF.

The chain couples TRBV5-5 to TRBJ2-7; 7 bases map to TRBD1. CDR1 is SGHKS, CDR2 YYEKEE, per germline (reference sequence). Trimming took 2 bases from V and 3 from J; bases not matched to a gene: 5. The CDR3 extends over 14 amino acids. The CDR3 region has the DNA TGTGCCAGCAGCTTTGGACAGGAGGTCTACGAGCAGTACTTC. It is translated as CASSFGQEVYEQYF. Variable domain in full (rest from reference TRBV5-5 and TRBJ2-7): DAGVTQSPTHLIKTRGQQVTLRCSPISGHKSVSWYQQVLGQGPQFIFQYYEKEERGRGNFPDRFSARQFPNYSSELNVNALLLGDSALYLCASSFGQEVYEQYFGPGTRLTVT.

The chain has TRBV2 and TRBJ1-1, with 8 bases aligning to TRBD1. V trimming: 6 bases; J trimming: 4 bases; junction bases outside the gene matches: 4. The CDR3 is made up of 13 amino acids. CDR1 and CDR2 (germline): SNHLY, FYNNEI. The CDR3 protein is CASRADRGTEAFF. DNA of the CDR3: TGTGCCAGCAGAGCAGACAGGGGCACTGAAGCTTTCTTT.

This chain connects TRBV2 to TRBJ1-5; 10 bases are shared with TRBD1. The trim removed 5 bases at V and 6 bases at J, leaving 7 bases unmatched. CDR3 length: 15 amino acids. The V gene's germline CDR1 is SNHLY and CDR2 FYNNEI. CDR3 protein: CASSSGRTGGQPQHF. The CDR3 coding sequence is TGTGCCAGCAGTTCAGGACGGACAGGGGGTCAGCCCCAGCATTTT.

This clonotype was seen only a few times. CDR3 sequence reads: CATSDLSDTYNEQFF. The CDR3 coding sequence is TGTGCCACCAGTGATTTGAGCGATACCTACAATGAGCAGTTCTTC. The chain couples TRBV24-1 to TRBJ2-1; D unresolved. Trimming left V 0 bases short and J 2 bases short, with 7 bases between. Germline assignment: CDR1 KGHDR and CDR2 SFDVKD. The CDR3 runs 15 residues.

This clonotype was picked up many times. This sequence joins TRBV20-1 and TRBJ2-2; D unclear. V gave up 1 base and J gave up 6 bases, with 6 bases separating them. Germline V gene lookup returns CDR1 DFQATT and CDR2 SNEGSKA (reference sequence). The CDR3 runs to 12 residues. In nucleotides, the CDR3 is TGCAGTGCTAGAGGGATGTCCGGGGAGCTGTTTTTT. Its protein product is CSARGMSGELFF.

At least ten counts were recorded for this clonotype. This chain connects TRBV6-5 to TRBJ2-5; 7 nucleotides line up with TRBD1. The V and J ends lost 8 bases and 0 bases, in that order; junction bases with no gene match: 9. Germline-derived CDR1 and CDR2 are MNHEY and SVGAGI. CDR3 length equals 15 residues. Here the CDR3 DNA reads TGTGCCAGCGGCTACAGCGACAGGGACCAAGAGACCCAGTACTTC. This codes for CASGYSDRDQETQYF.